This T cell receptor (beta chain) was captured in a study of Ad26.COV2.S vaccination and SARS-CoV-2 variants (dated by TCRdb to the early 2020s). With regard to the full study: Vaccine-arm donors were drawn from COV1001, a multicentre, randomized, double-blind, placebo-controlled phase I-IIa trial of Ad26.COV2.S in healthy adults. Participants in the trial were split at random into five groups of five each, receiving low-dose or high-dose Ad26.COV2.S once or twice, or else placebo on both occasions. Ad26.COV2.S was administered intramuscularly at 5 x 10^10 or 1 x 10^11 viral particles, either as a single shot or as two shots given 56 days apart. Blinding of investigators to trial group allocation was maintained during experiments and outcome assessment. TCRbeta repertoire sequencing served as the tool for gauging how specific and how broad the SARS-CoV-2-reactive T cell receptors were following Ad26.COV2.S vaccination. The TCR-sequenced set comprised about 32 samples: roughly 19 Ad26.COV2.S vaccine recipients, 5 placebo recipients and 8 SARS-CoV-2 convalescent individuals. The research as a whole found: Comparing responses between vaccine doses or regimens was not something the study was powered to do. The authors noted that total T cell responses may have been underestimated by the TCR breadth and depth analyses. Comparable non-spike TCR breadth was observed between vaccine and placebo recipients, consistent with only spike being contained in the vaccine. Compared with placebo recipients, Ad26.COV2.S recipients showed higher spike-specific TCR breadth (P = 0.0014). After vaccination, substantial breadth of spike-specific CD8+ and CD4+ T cell responses was reported.

On this clone itself: Its antigen is unknown. The record has no base qualities; no much larger clone is one base away.

According to the study, the label for this sample's treatment or condition signals: over 15 received Ad26.COV2.S at low or high dose, single or two shots; roughly five received placebo; per-sample allocation not given. Repertoires of vaccine and placebo recipients were sequenced from samples collected on day 63 after the first injection. In Cohort 1b, more than 20 adults aged 18-55 years were enrolled at a single site in Boston, USA, between 29 July and 7 August 2020. As a vaccine, Ad26.COV2.S was a replication-incompetent adenovirus type 26 vector that expressed a prefusion-stabilized SARS-CoV-2 spike protein derived from the original Wuhan strain. The immunoSEQ Assay was the method used to sequence TCRbeta CDR3 regions. After extraction, genomic DNA underwent amplification by bias-controlled multiplex PCR, followed by high-throughput sequencing. For the original study's pipeline: Collapsing and filtering of sequences were performed to quantify the absolute abundance of each unique TCRbeta CDR3 region. T cell fraction was estimated by normalization of TCRbeta template counts to usable DNA, with usable DNA being measured through amplification of reference genes present in all nucleated cells. Repertoire TCRs were annotated as SARS-CoV-2-specific by exact matching of V gene, CDR3 amino acid sequence and J gene to a known reactive TCR set. The reference SARS-CoV-2 TCR set was obtained from MIRA and was filtered for enrichment in COVID-19-positive ImmuneCODE repertoires, whereby public or cross-reactive TCRs were removed. Based on the MIRA antigens, annotated TCRs were further analysed at the level of specific ORF or position within ORF. Depth was the summed frequency of annotated unique rearrangements, while breadth was defined as annotated unique rearrangements over total unique productive rearrangements. Group comparisons of TCR breadth used two-sided Wilcoxon rank-sum tests. As stored in TCRdb, this immuneACCESS dataset retains in-frame rearrangements with V and J assigned. A fraction of the clones does not appear; measured against another copy, unresolved V genes explain less than half of the discrepancy, and the remainder lacks a known reason. V, J and clone size are taken as reported in that table, and D and trimming were inferred from the DNA itself. In this sample the table shows about 400,000 clones, 92% of which occur a single time. Of the sample, around 1.7% is held by the ten largest clones.

This TCR was recovered from a person between 18 and 59 years old who received the Ad26.COV2.S COVID-19 vaccine or a placebo. The sample in question was peripheral blood, obtained in a trial of Ad26.COV2.S vaccine versus placebo.

Read as DNA, the sequence is TGTGCCAGCAGCTTGGGGAGACTCCGTGGCAATGAGCAGTTCTTC. Its amino acids are CASSLGRLRGNEQFF. Recombination linked TRBV5-8 to TRBJ2-1, with the D gene too uncertain to name. V loses 0 bases of germline sequence and J loses 6 bases, and the interval between the two ends is 13 bases. The CDR1 and CDR2 encoded by the germline V gene are SGHTS and YDEGEE. From the cysteine through the phenylalanine, the CDR3 covers 15 amino acids. Only the CDR3 region is kept as DNA, spanning 45 bases read in frame from base 1. Extended through the reference TRBV5-8 and TRBJ2-1 proteins, this CDR3 yields the full variable domain: EAGVTQSPTHLIKTRGQQATLRCSPISGHTSVYWYQQALGLGLQFLLWYDEGEERNRGNFPPRFSGRQFPNYSSELNVNALELEDSALYLCASSLGRLRGNEQFFGPGTRLTVL.